Shown below are 27 T cell receptor beta chains from a single sample sequenced in a study of shared clonotypes between healthy human individuals. The repertoire was sequenced with immunoSEQ multiplex PCR; TCRdb's copy has only in-frame clones and lacks some. The sample carries more than 1.2 million clones, approximately 98.5% recorded once. Material: naive CD4+ T cells sorted from blood. Subset defined: CD45RA+ positively selected. The source is a man aged 25 to 40 in good health.

The rearrangement joins TRBV5-1 to TRBJ2-1; TRBD2 matches at 13 bases. CDR1 is SGHRS and CDR2 is YFSETQ in the germline V gene. Unmatched junction bases numbered 14, after V lost 4 bases and J lost 7 bases. The CDR3 length is 18 residues. The CDR3 loop is CASSRGPPRTSGRNEQFF. As DNA, the CDR3 is TGCGCCAGCAGCCGCGGCCCACCAAGGACTAGCGGGAGAAATGAGCAGTTCTTC. The complete variable domain, with remaining parts taken from reference TRBV5-1 and TRBJ2-1, reads KAGVTQTPRYLIKTRGQQVTLSCSPISGHRSVSWYQQTPGQGLQFLFEYFSETQRNKGNFPGRFSGRQFSNSRSEMNVSTLELGDSALYLCASSRGPPRTSGRNEQFFGPGTRLTVL.

The V gene is TRBV5-1, the J gene TRBJ1-3, with D uncertain. Trimming left V 2 bases short and J 8 bases short, with 20 bases between. Germline CDR1 reads SGHRS; CDR2 reads YFSETQ. This CDR3 region has 16 residues. The CDR3 here is CASSFGLNSLGDTIYF. CDR3 DNA: TGCGCCAGCAGCTTTGGACTGAACTCTCTTGGGGACACCATATATTTT.

This clone was seen just once. The rearrangement uses TRBV29-1 and TRBJ2-1; TRBD2 might be the D (6 bases). Trimming shortened V by 4 bases and J by 7 bases, and 17 bases separated the two germline ends. Germline CDR1 reads SQVTM; CDR2 reads ANQGSEA. The CDR3 totals 14 residues. The CDR3 loop reads CSVVPRLAVNEQFF. The CDR3 nucleotides are TGCAGCGTTGTTCCCCGTTTAGCGGTGAATGAGCAGTTCTTC.

The chain carries TRBV29-1 and TRBJ2-3, with a weak D call TRBD2 (5 bases). The V gene lost 7 bases and the J gene lost 6 bases, with 14 bases spanning the gap. The CDR3 covers 12 residues. Germline-derived CDR1 and CDR2 are SQVTM and ANQGSEA. CDR3 protein: CSGERPGDTQYF. CDR3 bases: TGCAGCGGCGAAAGGCCGGGGGATACGCAGTATTTT.

The V call is TRBV7-6, the J call TRBJ2-1, with 8 bases lining up with TRBD2. Germline trimming cut 3 bases from V and 8 bases from J; bases unmatched to any gene: 6. The germline gives CDR1 SGHVS, CDR2 FNYEAQ. The CDR3 runs to 14 residues. This chain's CDR3 is CASSLMSGSYEQFF. The DNA for the CDR3 is TGTGCCAGCAGCTTGATGAGCGGGAGCTATGAGCAGTTCTTC.

The V gene is TRBV30, the J gene TRBJ2-2; D call uncertain. V was trimmed by 2 bases and J by 4 bases, leaving 8 bases between them. The CDR3 is made up of 13 amino acids. Germline V gives CDR1 GTSNPN, CDR2 SVGIG (reference sequence). Here the CDR3 reads CAWSISATGELFF. In nucleotides, the CDR3 is TGTGCCTGGAGTATAAGCGCCACCGGGGAGCTGTTTTTT.

This chain uses TRBV7-9 with TRBJ2-5, with 10 bases matching TRBD1. Germline V gene sequence: CDR1 SEHNR, CDR2 FQNEAQ (reference sequence). Trimming at V came to 8 bases and at J to 4 bases, leaving 13 bases not matched to a gene. The CDR3 runs to 16 residues. CDR3: CASPTGDRGYGETQYF. As DNA, the CDR3 is TGTGCCAGCCCTACCGGGGACAGGGGATATGGAGAGACCCAGTACTTC.

The chain has TRBV18 and TRBJ2-5; 7 nucleotides agree with TRBD2. The CDR3 is 17 amino acids. Trimming cost V 4 bases and J 7 bases; bases outside gene matches: 18. The germline V gene encodes CDR1 KGHSH and CDR2 LQKENI. The CDR3: CASSLNNGLDIRSTQYF. CDR3 nucleotide sequence: TGTGCCAGCTCACTCAATAACGGACTAGATATTCGATCGACCCAGTACTTC.

Worth noting for this clone: This CDR3 is missing its conserved last phenylalanine or tryptophan, likely due to a read error. The limits of the CDR3 on the DNA are not certain, so only TCRdb's listed CDR3 is given. This rearrangement joins TRBV6-1 to TRBJ1-1. The CDR3 contains 10 residues when both ends are counted. CDR1 is MNHNS, CDR2 SASEGT, per germline. CDR3 amino acids: CASSEAPPGL.

The J gene is TRBJ2-5, the V gene TRBV27; D unresolved. Germline V gene data show CDR1 as MNHEY and CDR2 as SMNVEV (reference sequence). This CDR3 is 15 amino acids long. V was cut by 2 bases and J by 3 bases, with 13 bases left in between. CDR3 in DNA: TGTGCCAGCAGTTTAACGCTAGTCGGAAAAGAGACCCAGTACTTC. This sequence encodes CASSLTLVGKETQYF.

The gene calls are TRBV7-2 and TRBJ2-7; the D gene is possibly TRBD2 (6 bases). Trimming stripped 7 bases from V and 3 bases from J, with 19 bases between. Germline CDR1 reads SGHTA; CDR2 reads FQGNSA. The CDR3 extends over 15 amino acids. The CDR3 DNA reads as TGTGCCAGCACCTACGGGGGAATCCCGGACTACGAGCAGTACTTC. Amino acid sequence: CASTYGGIPDYEQYF.

The chain employs TRBV12-5 and TRBJ2-3; D may be TRBD1 (6 bases). The V end was cut by 1 base, the J end by 0 bases, with 14 bases between. Germline V lookup: CDR1 LGHNT, CDR2 FRNRAP. This CDR3 has 17 amino acids. The chain's CDR3 is CASGLAHRVSSTDTQYF. The CDR3 DNA sequence: TGTGCTAGTGGTTTGGCACACAGGGTTTCTAGCACAGATACGCAGTATTTT.

J is TRBJ2-5 and V is TRBV5-1; TRBD2 aligns across 11 bases. Germline CDR1 is SGHRS and CDR2 is YFSETQ. The CDR3 is 15 residues long. With 5 bases clipped from V and 5 bases from J, the junction kept 8 bases outside the gene matches. The CDR3 loop is CASSSALAGGETQYF. DNA of the CDR3: TGCGCCAGCAGTTCAGCCTTAGCGGGAGGGGAGACCCAGTACTTC.

Comment on this clone: Other nucleotide sequences from this sample produce the same CDR3. This chain links TRBV14 with TRBJ1-1; D remains ambiguous. Germline V CDR1 and CDR2: SGHDN, FVKESK. With 1 base removed from V and 0 bases from J, the gap between germline ends came to 6 bases. This CDR3 contains 14 residues. CDR3 DNA sequence: TGTGCCAGCAGCCAAGTCGGGGTGAACACTGAAGCTTTCTTT. Encoded protein: CASSQVGVNTEAFF.

This chain links TRBV11-2 with TRBJ2-7, with TRBD1 matching 8 bases. The V and J ends lost 8 bases and 5 bases, in that order; junction bases with no gene match: 11. CDR1 is SGHAT and CDR2 is FQNNGV in the germline V gene. This CDR3 comprises 14 residues. The CDR3 loop reads CASSATGGPNEQYF. The CDR3 DNA is TGTGCCAGCTCCGCAACAGGGGGGCCTAACGAGCAGTACTTC. Supplemented by reference TRBV11-2 and TRBJ2-7, the full variable domain reads EAGVAQSPRYKIIEKRQSVAFWCNPISGHATLYWYQQILGQGPKLLIQFQNNGVVDDSQLPKDRFSAERLKGVDSTLKIQPAKLEDSAVYLCASSATGGPNEQYFGPGTRLTVT.

This chain links TRBV18 with TRBJ1-3, with TRBD1 identical over 11 bases. The CDR3 has 19 amino acids. The germline V gene encodes CDR1 KGHSH and CDR2 LQKENI. The V segment lost 2 bases and the J segment 0 bases; nucleotides outside the gene matches: 9. The DNA of the CDR3 is TGTGCCAGCTCACCAGTAGGACAGGGGGCTCCACACTCTGGAAACACCATATATTTT. Translation gives CASSPVGQGAPHSGNTIYF.

This clone was detected only once. The chain employs TRBV18 and TRBJ1-5; D is perhaps TRBD1 (5 bases). V lost 3 bases and J 7 bases, leaving 10 bases between the germline ends. The CDR3 extends over 13 amino acids. Germline lookup yields CDR1 KGHSH and CDR2 LQKENI. CDR3 in amino acids: CASSPQGTQPQHF. The CDR3, as DNA: TGTGCCAGCTCACCCCAGGGAACCCAGCCCCAGCATTTT. Complete variable domain (other parts from reference TRBV18 and TRBJ1-5): NAGVMQNPRHLVRRRGQEARLRCSPMKGHSHVYWYRQLPEEGLKFMVYLQKENIIDESGMPKERFSAEFPKEGPSILRIQQVVRGDSAAYFCASSPQGTQPQHFGDGTRLSIL.

Only one count was recorded for this clone. V is TRBV29-1 and J is TRBJ2-1; 10 bases fit TRBD1. With V trimmed by 4 bases and J by 9 bases, 6 bases remained unmatched. CDR1 is SQVTM, CDR2 ANQGSEA, per germline. This CDR3 region has 13 residues. The CDR3 DNA reads as TGCAGCGTTGTTGGACAGGGGGTCGGTGAGCAGTTCTTC. It codes for CSVVGQGVGEQFF.

V and J are TRBV2 and TRBJ1-4, with no clear D. Deletions cut 7 bases from V and 5 bases from J, with 17 bases between. The CDR3 has 15 residues. Germline V lookup: CDR1 SNHLY, CDR2 FYNNEI. CDR3 amino acids: CASTEDQGGNEKLFF. Here the CDR3 DNA reads TGTGCCAGCACCGAGGATCAAGGCGGAAATGAAAAACTGTTTTTT.

CDR3 sequence: CASSLRSGRAYTDTQYF. The CDR3 nucleotides are TGTGCCAGCAGTTTACGTAGCGGGAGGGCCTACACAGATACGCAGTATTTT. The V and J genes are TRBV27 and TRBJ2-3, with 11 positions matching TRBD2. The V gene end was trimmed by 2 bases and the J gene end by 2 bases; junction bases not matched to a gene: 6. The germline V gene encodes CDR1 MNHEY and CDR2 SMNVEV (reference sequence). The CDR3 is made up of 17 amino acids.

This chain uses TRBV19 with TRBJ1-1, with TRBD1 identical over 9 bases. The CDR3 is 15 amino acids. Germline values: CDR1 LNHDA, CDR2 SQIVND (reference sequence). The J segment lost 2 bases and the V segment lost 8 bases, leaving 9 bases of the junction unmatched. The CDR3: CASGKWTGENTEAFF. For the CDR3, the DNA is TGTGCCAGTGGGAAATGGACAGGGGAAAACACTGAAGCTTTCTTT. The variable domain in full, completed from reference TRBV19 and TRBJ1-1, reads DGGITQSPKYLFRKEGQNVTLSCEQNLNHDAMYWYRQDPGQGLRLIYYSQIVNDFQKGDIAEGYSVSREKKESFPLTVTSAQKNPTAFYLCASGKWTGENTEAFFGQGTRLTVV.

The chain uses TRBV5-1 and TRBJ2-1, with D tentatively TRBD1 (6 bases). There are 13 residues in the CDR3. V was cut by 3 bases and J by 10 bases, with 14 bases left in between. Germline CDR1 and CDR2: SGHRS and YFSETQ. CDR3 DNA sequence: TGCGCCAGCAGCTCACAGGGATCAGGGGAGCAGTTCTTC. This translates into CASSSQGSGEQFF.

The chain couples TRBV7-9 to TRBJ2-7; a possible D gene is TRBD1 (6 bases). Trimming stripped 2 bases from V and 4 bases from J, with 24 bases between. The CDR3 has 18 residues. The germline CDR1 and CDR2 sequences are SEHNR and FQNEAQ (reference sequence). Here the CDR3 reads CASSLLGWGSGQKYEQYF. For the CDR3, the DNA is TGTGCCAGCAGCTTATTGGGGTGGGGATCGGGACAAAAATACGAGCAGTACTTC.

This chain links TRBV5-1 with TRBJ1-2; TRBD1 matches at 8 bases. V dropped 4 bases and J dropped 3; count of bases not matched to a gene: 2. CDR3 size: 13 residues. Looked up from germline, CDR1 is SGHRS and CDR2 is YFSETQ. CDR3 region: CASSPGQDYGYTF. In DNA form, the CDR3 reads TGCGCCAGCAGCCCGGGACAGGACTATGGCTACACCTTC.

The rearrangement uses TRBV19 and TRBJ1-2, with a weak D call TRBD1 (6 bases). The V gene's germline CDR1 is LNHDA and CDR2 SQIVND (reference sequence). Trimming left V 9 bases short and J 0 bases short, with 17 bases between. The CDR3 length is 15 residues. The CDR3 here is CASIEVGAANYGYTF. CDR3 nucleotides: TGTGCCAGCATTGAAGTGGGGGCAGCTAACTATGGCTACACCTTC.

The genes are TRBV5-4 and TRBJ1-1, with 9 bases matching TRBD1. Germline V gene lookup returns CDR1 SGHNT and CDR2 YYREEE (reference sequence). The V and J ends lost 4 bases and 11 bases, in that order; junction bases with no gene match: 6. The CDR3 loop spans 12 amino acids. The CDR3, as DNA: TGTGCCAGCAGCCAACAGGGGGCGGCGGCTTTCTTT. Translating gives CASSQQGAAAFF.

The chain joins TRBV4-2 to TRBJ2-3, with TRBD2 matching over 11 bases. With 0 bases clipped from V and 14 bases from J, the junction kept 10 bases outside the gene matches. Germline CDR1 reads LGHNA; CDR2 reads YNFKEQ. The CDR3 has 15 residues. The CDR3 is CASSQDQTSGAPRYF. The CDR3 region has the DNA TGTGCCAGCAGCCAAGACCAGACTAGCGGGGCGCCAAGGTATTTT.